Presented here are 8 T cell receptor beta chains from one specimen sequenced in a study of CD8+ T cells in alopecia areata. Extracted RNA was reverse transcribed, and the resulting cDNA served as sequencing template. Sequencing was performed with immunoSEQ multiplex PCR; in TCRdb, only in-frame clones are kept and a portion is missing. The table shows more than 95,000 clones, with 35% to 40% occurring only once. The sequencing input was CD4+ T cells sorted from blood. These receptor sequences come from a human donor with alopecia areata.

V gene TRBV2 combines with J gene TRBJ1-6; maybe TRBD1 (6 bases). V gave up 6 bases and J gave up 6 bases, with 12 bases separating them. Per the germline V gene, CDR1 is SNHLY and CDR2 is FYNNEI. The CDR3 consists of 14 residues. The CDR3, as DNA: TGTGCCAGCAGGCAGGGGCCTCCTAATTCACCCCTCCACTTT. Translated, it gives CASRQGPPNSPLHF.

Regarding this clone: A far larger clone lies a single base away; this is likely a read error. The same CDR3 also results from other DNA sequences found in this sample. This chain uses TRBV5-4 with TRBJ2-5; either TRBD1 or TRBD2 may fit D (6 bases each). This CDR3 has 15 amino acids. Deletions cut 4 bases from V and 4 bases from J, with 17 bases between. The germline gives CDR1 SGHNT, CDR2 YYREEE (reference sequence). CDR3 amino acids: CASSPEGDPRETQYF. CDR3 in DNA: TGTGCCAGCAGCCCGGAGGGGGACCCTCGAGAGACCCAGTACTTC.

This clone was seen more than once but under ten times. The genes are TRBV19 and TRBJ2-7; the D gene is possibly TRBD1 (5 bases). CDR1 is LNHDA, CDR2 SQIVND, per germline (reference sequence). V was shortened by 5 bases and J by 4 bases, with 12 bases between the two germline ends. The CDR3 is 13 amino acids. The CDR3 coding sequence is TGTGCCAGTAGTTGGCAGGGTGCGTACGAGCAGTACTTC. Translated: CASSWQGAYEQYF.

The chain uses TRBV19 and TRBJ1-5; no firm D call. The germline CDR1 and CDR2 sequences are LNHDA and SQIVND (reference sequence). The CDR3 covers 13 residues. Trimming stripped 7 bases from V and 2 bases from J, with 9 bases between. This chain's CDR3 is CASKGPGNQPQHF. The CDR3 nucleotides are TGTGCCAGTAAAGGACCCGGCAATCAGCCCCAGCATTTT.

The chain is built from TRBV7-2 and TRBJ2-5; 14 bases line up with TRBD2. CDR1 and CDR2 from the germline V gene are SGHTA and FQGNSA. The ends lost 5 bases at V and 5 bases at J; junction bases unmatched: 13. The CDR3 runs to 18 residues. The CDR3 loop is CASSALATSGRARETQYF. The CDR3 region has the DNA TGTGCCAGCAGCGCTCTCGCGACTAGCGGGAGGGCCCGTGAGACCCAGTACTTC.

This clone was found a few times. This sequence joins TRBV5-8 and TRBJ1-5; 7 bases agree with TRBD1. The CDR3 runs to 13 residues. Germline CDR1 is SGHTS and CDR2 is YDEGEE. Trimming took 3 bases from V and 7 from J; bases not matched to a gene: 4. CDR3 sequence (DNA): TGTGCCAGCAGCTCCCAGGGGGGCCAGCCCCAGCATTTT. Encoded protein: CASSSQGGQPQHF.

The V call is TRBV19, the J call TRBJ2-7; D remains unclear. V gave up 5 bases and J gave up 3 bases, with 11 bases separating them. The germline V gene encodes CDR1 LNHDA and CDR2 SQIVND (reference sequence). The CDR3 sequence is 13 residues long. The CDR3 bases are TGTGCCAGTAGTCCCCGGAGTAACTACGAGCAGTACTTC. It translates to CASSPRSNYEQYF.

As concerns this clone: The limits of the CDR3 on the DNA are not certain, so only TCRdb's listed CDR3 is given. This chain joins TRBV29-1 and TRBJ1-5. Germline V gene lookup returns CDR1 SQVTM and CDR2 ANQGSEA. The CDR3 has 15 amino acids, counting both end residues. CDR3 amino acids: CSVGPGANSNQPQHF.